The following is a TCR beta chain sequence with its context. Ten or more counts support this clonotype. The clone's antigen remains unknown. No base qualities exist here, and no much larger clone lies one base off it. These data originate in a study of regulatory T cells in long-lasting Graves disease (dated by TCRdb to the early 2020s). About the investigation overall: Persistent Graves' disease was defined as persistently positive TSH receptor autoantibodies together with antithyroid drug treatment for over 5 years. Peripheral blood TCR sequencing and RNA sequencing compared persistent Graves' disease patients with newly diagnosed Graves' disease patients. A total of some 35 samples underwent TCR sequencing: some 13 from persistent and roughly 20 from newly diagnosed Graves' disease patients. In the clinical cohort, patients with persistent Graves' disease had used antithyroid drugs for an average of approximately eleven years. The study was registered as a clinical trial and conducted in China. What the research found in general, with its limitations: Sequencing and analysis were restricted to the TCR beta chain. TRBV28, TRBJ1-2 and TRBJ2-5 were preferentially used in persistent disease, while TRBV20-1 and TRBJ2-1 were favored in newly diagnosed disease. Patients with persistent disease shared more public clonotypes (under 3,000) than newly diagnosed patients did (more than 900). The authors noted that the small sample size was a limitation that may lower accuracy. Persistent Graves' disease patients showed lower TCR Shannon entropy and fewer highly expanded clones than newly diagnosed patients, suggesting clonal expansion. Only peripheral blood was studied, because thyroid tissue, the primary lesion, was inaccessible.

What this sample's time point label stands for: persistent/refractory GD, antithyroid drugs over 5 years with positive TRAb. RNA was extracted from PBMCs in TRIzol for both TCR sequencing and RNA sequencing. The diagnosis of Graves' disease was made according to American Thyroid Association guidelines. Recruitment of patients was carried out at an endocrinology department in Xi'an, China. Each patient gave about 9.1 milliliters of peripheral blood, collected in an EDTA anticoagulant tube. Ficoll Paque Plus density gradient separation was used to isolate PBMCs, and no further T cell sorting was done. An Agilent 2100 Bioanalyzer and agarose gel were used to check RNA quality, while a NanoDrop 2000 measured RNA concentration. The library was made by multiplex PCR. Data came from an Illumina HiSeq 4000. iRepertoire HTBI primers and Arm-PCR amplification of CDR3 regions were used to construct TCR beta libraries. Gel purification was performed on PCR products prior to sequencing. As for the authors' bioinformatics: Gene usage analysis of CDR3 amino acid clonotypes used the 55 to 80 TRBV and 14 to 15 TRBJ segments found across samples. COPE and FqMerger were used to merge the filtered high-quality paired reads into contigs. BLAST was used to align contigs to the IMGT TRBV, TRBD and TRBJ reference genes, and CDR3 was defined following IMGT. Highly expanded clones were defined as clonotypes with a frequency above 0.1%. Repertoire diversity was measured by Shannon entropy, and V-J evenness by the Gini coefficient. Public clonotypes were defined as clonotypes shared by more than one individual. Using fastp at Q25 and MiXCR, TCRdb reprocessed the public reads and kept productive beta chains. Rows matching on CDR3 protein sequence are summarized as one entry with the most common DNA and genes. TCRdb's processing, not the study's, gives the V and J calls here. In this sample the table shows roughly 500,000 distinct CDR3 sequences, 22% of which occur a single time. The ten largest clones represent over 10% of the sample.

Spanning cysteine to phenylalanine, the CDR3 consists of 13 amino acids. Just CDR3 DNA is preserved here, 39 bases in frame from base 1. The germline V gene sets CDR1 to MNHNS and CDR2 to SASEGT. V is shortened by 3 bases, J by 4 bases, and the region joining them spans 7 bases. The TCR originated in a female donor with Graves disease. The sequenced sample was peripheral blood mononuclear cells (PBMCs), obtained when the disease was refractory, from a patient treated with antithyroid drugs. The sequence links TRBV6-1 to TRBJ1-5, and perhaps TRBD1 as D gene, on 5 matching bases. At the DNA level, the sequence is TGTGCCAGCAGTGACAGGACAAATCAGCCCCAGCATTTT. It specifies CASSDRTNQPQHF.